This is a list of T cell receptor beta chains from one sample in a study of T cell repertoires in cytomegalovirus infection. MiXCR, applied by TCRdb to the reads, yields one record per CDR3 protein. The table lists roughly 220,000 distinct CDR3 sequences, 35% to 40% of them singletons, with roughly three fifths in the top ten. These receptors lack a known antigen. The starting material was CD8+ T cells from cultured PBMCs, obtained from culture after CMV antigen stimulation. These receptors were collected from a human donor in good health (CMV status not recorded). Some clones in this sample may be carry-over from other donors' samples. The CDR3 runs from the conserved cysteine through the conserved F or W. The order of the fields is D gene, V gene, clone size, J gene, CDR3 protein, CDR3 DNA. The D gene is left open where the match is weak. The size field is filled for only some rows; it gives once, few, many or a size class.

D: TRBD1
V: TRBV19
size: few
J: TRBJ1-5
CDR3: CASSRQPDRANQPQHF
DNA: TGTGCCAGTAGCCGACAGCCTGACAGGGCCAATCAGCCCCAGCATTTT

D: -
V: TRBV7-2
size: -
J: TRBJ2-1
CDR3: CASSFSWLGVHEQFF
DNA: TGTGCCAGCAGCTTCAGTTGGCTAGGGGTCCATGAGCAGTTCTTC

D: -
V: TRBV7-6
size: once
J: TRBJ1-1
CDR3: CASSPIEQDATEAFF
DNA: TGTGCCAGCAGCCCGATTGAGCAGGACGCCACTGAAGCTTTCTTT

D: -
V: TRBV11-2
size: many
J: TRBJ2-3
CDR3: CASSTAAGSDTQYF
DNA: TGTGCCAGCAGCACCGCCGCGGGATCAGATACGCAGTATTTT

D: TRBD1
V: TRBV27
size: -
J: TRBJ1-2
CDR3: CASSPGGRYGYTF
DNA: TGTGCCAGCAGCCCAGGGGGGAGGTATGGCTACACCTTC

D: -
V: TRBV7-9
size: few
J: TRBJ1-5
CDR3: CASRSSPWVTGPQHF
DNA: TGTGCCAGCAGATCGAGTCCCTGGGTAACAGGGCCCCAGCATTTT

D: TRBD1
V: TRBV9
size: -
J: TRBJ1-2
CDR3: CASSEGAGGNYGYTF
DNA: TGTGCCAGCAGCGAGGGGGCAGGGGGCAACTATGGCTACACCTTC

D: TRBD2
V: TRBV11-2
size: few
J: TRBJ2-3
CDR3: CASRSSGAADTQYF
DNA: TGTGCCAGCAGATCAAGCGGGGCGGCAGATACGCAGTATTTT

D: TRBD1
V: TRBV12-3/TRBV12-4
size: -
J: TRBJ1-6
CDR3: CASRYGTGYSSYNSPLHF
DNA: TGTGCCAGCAGATATGGGACAGGGTACAGCTCCTATAATTCACCCCTCCACTTT

D: -
V: TRBV10-3
size: few
J: TRBJ2-5
CDR3: CAIRPDRSYTATQLQETQYF
DNA: TGTGCCATCAGGCCAGACCGGTCTTACACCGCCACACAGCTACAAGAGACCCAGTACTTC

D: -
V: TRBV7-6
size: -
J: TRBJ2-1
CDR3: CASSLAGGPPYNEQFF
DNA: TGTGCCAGCAGCTTAGCGGGGGGGCCCCCCTACAATGAGCAGTTCTTC

D: -
V: TRBV6-5
size: -
J: TRBJ2-6
CDR3: CASNPRNIYSGANVLTF
DNA: TGTGCCAGCAACCCTCGGAACATATACTCTGGGGCCAACGTCCTGACTTTC

D: TRBD2
V: TRBV7-8
size: -
J: TRBJ2-1
CDR3: CASSKTGTSGYNEQFF
DNA: TGTGCCAGCAGCAAAACCGGGACTAGCGGGTACAATGAGCAGTTCTTC

D: -
V: TRBV27
size: -
J: TRBJ2-5
CDR3: CASSPFQETQYF
DNA: TGTGCCAGCAGCCCATTCCAAGAGACCCAGTACTTC

D: -
V: TRBV11-2
size: many
J: TRBJ1-6
CDR3: CASSLVGSSYNSPLHF
DNA: TGTGCCAGCAGCTTAGTGGGGAGCTCCTATAATTCACCCCTCCACTTT

D: -
V: TRBV27
size: -
J: TRBJ1-6
CDR3: CASSFGQNSPLHF
DNA: TGTGCCAGCAGTTTTGGCCAGAATTCACCCCTCCACTTT

D: -
V: TRBV5-6
size: -
J: TRBJ1-4
CDR3: CASSSRDTTNEKLFF
DNA: TGTGCCAGCAGCTCCCGGGACACAACTAATGAAAAACTGTTTTTT

D: -
V: TRBV19
size: -
J: TRBJ1-1
CDR3: CASSTQLWGPNTEAFF
DNA: TGTGCCAGTAGTACTCAATTGTGGGGGCCGAACACTGAAGCTTTCTTT

D: TRBD2
V: TRBV6-5
size: -
J: TRBJ2-1
CDR3: CASSYSGLAASFSNEQFF
DNA: TGTGCCAGCAGTTACTCCGGACTAGCGGCGAGCTTTTCAAATGAGCAGTTCTTC

D: TRBD2
V: TRBV27
size: -
J: TRBJ2-1
CDR3: CASSIPGTTHNEQFF
DNA: TGTGCCAGCAGTATACCCGGGACTACCCACAATGAGCAGTTCTTC

D: -
V: TRBV7-6
size: -
J: TRBJ2-3
CDR3: CASSWQGGMADTQYF
DNA: TGTGCCAGCAGCTGGCAGGGCGGGATGGCAGATACGCAGTATTTT

D: -
V: TRBV15
size: -
J: TRBJ1-2
CDR3: CATSSQDANYGYTF
DNA: TGTGCCACCAGCAGTCAGGATGCGAACTATGGCTACACCTTC

D: -
V: TRBV27
size: few
J: TRBJ2-7
CDR3: CASSFVRDNSEQYF
DNA: TGTGCCAGCAGTTTTGTCCGGGACAACAGCGAGCAGTACTTC

D: -
V: TRBV7-9
size: -
J: TRBJ2-1
CDR3: CASSLGGHPYNEQFF
DNA: TGTGCCAGCAGCTTAGGGGGACATCCCTACAATGAGCAGTTCTTC

D: -
V: TRBV28
size: -
J: TRBJ2-2
CDR3: CASRLRTKGGELFF
DNA: TGTGCCAGCAGACTACGGACGAAGGGCGGGGAGCTGTTTTTT

D: TRBD2
V: TRBV12-5
size: many
J: TRBJ2-1
CDR3: CASGLELPSGRGNEQFF
DNA: TGTGCTAGTGGTTTGGAACTCCCGAGCGGGAGGGGCAATGAGCAGTTCTTC

D: -
V: TRBV28
size: -
J: TRBJ2-3
CDR3: CASRAGVPGTDTQYF
DNA: TGTGCCAGCCGCGCAGGGGTGCCTGGCACAGATACGCAGTATTTT

D: -
V: TRBV19
size: -
J: TRBJ2-1
CDR3: CASRSLTTYNEQFF
DNA: TGTGCCAGTCGCTCCCTTACTACCTACAATGAGCAGTTCTTC

D: -
V: TRBV7-8
size: many
J: TRBJ1-1
CDR3: CASSLRRVNTEAFF
DNA: TGTGCCAGCAGTTTACGCAGGGTTAACACTGAAGCTTTCTTT

D: TRBD1
V: TRBV15
size: -
J: TRBJ1-1
CDR3: CATSIRTGNTEAFF
DNA: TGTGCCACCAGCATTCGGACAGGGAACACTGAAGCTTTCTTT

D: -
V: TRBV30
size: -
J: TRBJ2-1
CDR3: CTISSSYNEQFF
DNA: TGTACAATTTCGAGCTCCTACAATGAGCAGTTCTTC

D: -
V: TRBV7-6
size: -
J: TRBJ2-7
CDR3: CASSPSSGAHSYEQYF
DNA: TGTGCCAGCAGCCCATCGAGCGGCGCCCATTCCTACGAGCAGTACTTC

D: TRBD1
V: TRBV7-8
size: many
J: TRBJ1-2
CDR3: CASSLNRGNYGYTF
DNA: TGTGCCAGCAGCTTGAACAGGGGAAACTATGGCTACACCTTC

D: -
V: TRBV30
size: few
J: TRBJ2-5
CDR3: CAWKSGLGGGPQYF
DNA: TGTGCCTGGAAGTCCGGACTAGGTGGGGGGCCCCAGTACTTC

D: -
V: TRBV9
size: -
J: TRBJ1-1
CDR3: CASSVDDGENTEAFF
DNA: TGTGCCAGCAGCGTAGATGACGGGGAGAACACTGAAGCTTTCTTT

D: TRBD1
V: TRBV19
size: few
J: TRBJ1-6
CDR3: CASSSDRGIDSPLHF
DNA: TGTGCCAGTAGTAGCGACAGGGGTATCGATTCACCCCTCCACTTT

D: -
V: TRBV29-1
size: -
J: TRBJ2-6
CDR3: CSVEGTEGGSGANVLTF
DNA: TGCAGCGTTGAAGGTACGGAGGGGGGCTCTGGGGCCAACGTCCTGACTTTC

D: TRBD1
V: TRBV11-2
size: -
J: TRBJ1-1
CDR3: CASSLWDRRGTEAFF
DNA: TGTGCCAGCAGCTTATGGGACAGGAGGGGCACTGAAGCTTTCTTT

D: -
V: TRBV7-6
size: few
J: TRBJ2-7
CDR3: CASSLDARDKFF
DNA: TGTGCCAGCAGCTTAGATGCTCGGGACAAATTCTTC

D: TRBD2
V: TRBV25-1
size: few
J: TRBJ2-2
CDR3: CASSGEREWETGELFF
DNA: TGTGCCAGCAGTGGGGAGCGGGAGTGGGAAACCGGGGAGCTGTTTTTT

D: TRBD1
V: TRBV15
size: few
J: TRBJ2-7
CDR3: CATSMTGGGSYEQYF
DNA: TGTGCCACCAGCATGACAGGGGGAGGATCGTACGAGCAGTACTTC

D: TRBD2
V: TRBV7-2
size: -
J: TRBJ2-7
CDR3: CARSGWTSGGLNYEQYF
DNA: TGTGCCAGAAGCGGGTGGACTAGCGGGGGGCTGAACTACGAGCAGTACTTC

D: -
V: TRBV27
size: -
J: TRBJ1-4
CDR3: CASSFVRTGGTNEKLFF
DNA: TGTGCCAGCAGTTTCGTTAGGACCGGCGGAACTAATGAAAAACTGTTTTTT

D: TRBD2
V: TRBV7-8
size: few
J: TRBJ2-1
CDR3: CASSSGLAGGQTSYNEQFF
DNA: TGTGCCAGCAGCTCCGGACTAGCGGGGGGCCAGACCTCCTACAATGAGCAGTTCTTC

D: -
V: TRBV7-6
size: once
J: TRBJ1-1
CDR3: CASSLEVEDTEAFF
DNA: TGTGCCAGCAGCTTAGAGGTAGAGGATACTGAAGCTTTCTTT

D: TRBD1
V: TRBV27
size: few
J: TRBJ2-3
CDR3: CASRQRQGLFKDTQYF
DNA: TGTGCCAGCAGGCAGAGACAGGGGCTTTTTAAAGATACGCAGTATTTT

D: -
V: TRBV24-1
size: -
J: TRBJ1-1
CDR3: CATSDHTGNTEAFF
DNA: TGTGCCACCAGTGACCACACAGGGAACACTGAAGCTTTCTTT

D: -
V: TRBV11-2
size: -
J: TRBJ2-1
CDR3: CASSLVRDYNEQFF
DNA: TGTGCCAGCAGCTTAGTGCGGGACTACAATGAGCAGTTCTTC